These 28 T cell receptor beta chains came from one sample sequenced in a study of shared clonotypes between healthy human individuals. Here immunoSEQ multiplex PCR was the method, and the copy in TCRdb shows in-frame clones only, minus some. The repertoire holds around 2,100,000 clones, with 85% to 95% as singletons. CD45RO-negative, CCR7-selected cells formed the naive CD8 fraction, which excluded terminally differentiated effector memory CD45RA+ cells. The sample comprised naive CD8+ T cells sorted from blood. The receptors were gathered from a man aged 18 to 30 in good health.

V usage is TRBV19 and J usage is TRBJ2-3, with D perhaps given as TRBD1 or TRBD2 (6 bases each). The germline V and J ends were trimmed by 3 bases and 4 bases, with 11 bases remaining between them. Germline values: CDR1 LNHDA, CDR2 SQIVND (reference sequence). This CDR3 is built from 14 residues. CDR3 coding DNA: TGTGCCAGTAGTATCCTGGGGGGCCCAGATACGCAGTATTTT. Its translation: CASSILGGPDTQYF.

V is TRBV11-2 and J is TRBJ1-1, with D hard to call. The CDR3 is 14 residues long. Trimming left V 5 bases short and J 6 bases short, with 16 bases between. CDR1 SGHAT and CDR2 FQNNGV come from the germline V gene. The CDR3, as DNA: TGTGCCAGCAGCCTTGTAGGTCCAGGCCCTGAAGCTTTCTTT. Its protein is CASSLVGPGPEAFF. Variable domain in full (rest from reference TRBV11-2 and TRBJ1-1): EAGVAQSPRYKIIEKRQSVAFWCNPISGHATLYWYQQILGQGPKLLIQFQNNGVVDDSQLPKDRFSAERLKGVDSTLKIQPAKLEDSAVYLCASSLVGPGPEAFFGQGTRLTVV.

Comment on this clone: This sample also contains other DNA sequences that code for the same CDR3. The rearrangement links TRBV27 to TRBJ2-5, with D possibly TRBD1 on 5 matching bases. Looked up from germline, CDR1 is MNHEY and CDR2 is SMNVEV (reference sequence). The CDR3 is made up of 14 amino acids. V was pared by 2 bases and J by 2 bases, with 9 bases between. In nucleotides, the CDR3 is TGTGCCAGCAGTTTACTGGGGCAACAAGAGACCCAGTACTTC. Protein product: CASSLLGQQETQYF.

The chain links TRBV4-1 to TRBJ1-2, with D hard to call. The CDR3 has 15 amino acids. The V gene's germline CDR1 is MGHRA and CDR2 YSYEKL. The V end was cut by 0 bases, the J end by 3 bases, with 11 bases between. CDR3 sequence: CASSQERQSYYGYTF. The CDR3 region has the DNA TGCGCCAGCAGCCAAGAACGCCAGAGTTACTATGGCTACACCTTC.

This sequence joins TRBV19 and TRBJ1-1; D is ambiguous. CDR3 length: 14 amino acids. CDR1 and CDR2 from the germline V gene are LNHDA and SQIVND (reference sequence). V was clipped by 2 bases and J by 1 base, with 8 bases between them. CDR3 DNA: TGTGCCAGTAGTATATGGCACGAGAACACTGAAGCTTTCTTT. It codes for CASSIWHENTEAFF.

The chain's CDR3 is CASSFVPYEQYF. The CDR3 DNA reads as TGTGCCAGCAGCTTTGTACCTTACGAGCAGTACTTC. The chain joins TRBV7-9 to TRBJ2-7; D not resolved. The length of the CDR3 is 12 residues. The V end lost 3 bases, the J end lost 4 bases, and 7 bases lay between the germline ends. Germline-derived CDR1 and CDR2 are SEHNR and FQNEAQ (reference sequence).

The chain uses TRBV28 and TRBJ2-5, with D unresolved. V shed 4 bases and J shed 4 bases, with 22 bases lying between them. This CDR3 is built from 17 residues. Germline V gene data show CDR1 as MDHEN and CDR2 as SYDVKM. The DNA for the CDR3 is TGTGCCAGCAGTTCCTCGCCCTATCCGACGTGGCCAGAGACCCAGTACTTC. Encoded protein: CASSSSPYPTWPETQYF. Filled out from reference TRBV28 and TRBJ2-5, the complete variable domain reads DVKVTQSSRYLVKRTGEKVFLECVQDMDHENMFWYRQDPGLGLRLIYFSYDVKMKEKGDIPEGYSVSREKKERFSLILESASTNQTSMYLCASSSSPYPTWPETQYFGPGTRLLVL.

CDR3 nucleotide sequence: TGTGCCAGCAGCTTTGCATTAGGGACGGAGACCTACTACGAGCAGTACTTC. It encodes CASSFALGTETYYEQYF. V is TRBV7-9 and J is TRBJ2-7, with D possibly being TRBD1 or TRBD2 (5 bases each). The CDR3 loop spans 17 amino acids. The germline V gene has CDR1 SEHNR and CDR2 FQNEAQ (reference sequence). V gave up 3 bases and J gave up 3 bases, with 21 bases separating them.

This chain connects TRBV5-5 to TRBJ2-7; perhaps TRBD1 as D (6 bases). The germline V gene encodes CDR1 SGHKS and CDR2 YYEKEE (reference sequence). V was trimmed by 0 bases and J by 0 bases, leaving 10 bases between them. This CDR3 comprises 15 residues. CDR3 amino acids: CASSLGTASSYEQYF. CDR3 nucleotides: TGTGCCAGCAGCTTGGGGACAGCAAGCTCCTACGAGCAGTACTTC.

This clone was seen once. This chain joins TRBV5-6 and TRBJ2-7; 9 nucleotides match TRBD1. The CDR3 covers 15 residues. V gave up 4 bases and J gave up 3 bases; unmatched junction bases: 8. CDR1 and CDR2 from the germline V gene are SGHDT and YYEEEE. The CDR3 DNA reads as TGTGCCAGCAGCCCGGGGACAGGGATGGTCTACGAGCAGTACTTC. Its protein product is CASSPGTGMVYEQYF.

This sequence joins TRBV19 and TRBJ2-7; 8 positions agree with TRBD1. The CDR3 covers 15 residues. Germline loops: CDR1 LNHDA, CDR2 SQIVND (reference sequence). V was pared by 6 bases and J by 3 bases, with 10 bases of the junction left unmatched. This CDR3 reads CASSPSGTGIYEQYF. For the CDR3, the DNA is TGTGCCAGTAGCCCATCTGGGACAGGTATCTACGAGCAGTACTTC. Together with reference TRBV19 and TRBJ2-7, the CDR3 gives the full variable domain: DGGITQSPKYLFRKEGQNVTLSCEQNLNHDAMYWYRQDPGQGLRLIYYSQIVNDFQKGDIAEGYSVSREKKESFPLTVTSAQKNPTAFYLCASSPSGTGIYEQYFGPGTRLTVT.

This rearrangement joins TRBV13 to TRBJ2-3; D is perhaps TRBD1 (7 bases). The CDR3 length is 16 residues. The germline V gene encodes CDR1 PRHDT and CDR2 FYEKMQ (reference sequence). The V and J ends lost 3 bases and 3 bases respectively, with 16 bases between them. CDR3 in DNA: TGTGCCAGCAGCTTCAGGCTCAGGGGGGATACAGATACGCAGTATTTT. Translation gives CASSFRLRGDTDTQYF. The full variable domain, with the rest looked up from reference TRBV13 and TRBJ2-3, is AAGVIQSPRHLIKEKRETATLKCYPIPRHDTVYWYQQGPGQDPQFLISFYEKMQSDKGSIPDRFSAQQFSDYHSELNMSSLELGDSALYFCASSFRLRGDTDTQYFGPGTRLTVL.

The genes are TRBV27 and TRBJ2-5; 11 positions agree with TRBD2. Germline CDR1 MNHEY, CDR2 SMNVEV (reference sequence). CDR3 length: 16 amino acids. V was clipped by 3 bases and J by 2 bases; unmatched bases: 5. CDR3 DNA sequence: TGTGCCAGCAGTTTTCTAGCGGGGGGACAACAAGAGACCCAGTACTTC. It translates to CASSFLAGGQQETQYF.

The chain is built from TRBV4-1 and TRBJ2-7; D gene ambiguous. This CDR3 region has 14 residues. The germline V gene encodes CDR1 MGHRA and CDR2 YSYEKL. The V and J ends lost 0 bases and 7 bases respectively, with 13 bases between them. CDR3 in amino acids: CASSQEGGTEEQYF. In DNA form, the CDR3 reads TGCGCCAGCAGCCAAGAGGGCGGAACGGAAGAGCAGTACTTC.

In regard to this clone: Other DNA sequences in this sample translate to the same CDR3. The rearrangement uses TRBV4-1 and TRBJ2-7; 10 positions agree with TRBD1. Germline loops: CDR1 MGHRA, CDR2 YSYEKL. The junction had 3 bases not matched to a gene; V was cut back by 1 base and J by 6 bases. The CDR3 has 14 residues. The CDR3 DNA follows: TGCGCCAGCAGCCAAGTCGGGACAGGGGTCGAGCAGTACTTC. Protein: CASSQVGTGVEQYF.

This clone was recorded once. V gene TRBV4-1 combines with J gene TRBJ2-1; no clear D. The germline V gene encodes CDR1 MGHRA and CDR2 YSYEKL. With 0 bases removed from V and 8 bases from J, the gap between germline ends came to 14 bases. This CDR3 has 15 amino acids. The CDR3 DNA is TGCGCCAGCAGCCAAGATCGCCAGTTGTCGTATGAGCAGTTCTTC. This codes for CASSQDRQLSYEQFF.

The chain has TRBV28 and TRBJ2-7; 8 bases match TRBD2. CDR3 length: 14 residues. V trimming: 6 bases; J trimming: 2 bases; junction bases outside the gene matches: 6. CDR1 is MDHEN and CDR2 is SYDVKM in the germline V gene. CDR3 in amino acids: CASRWSGGTYEQYF. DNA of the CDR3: TGTGCCAGCAGGTGGAGCGGGGGCACCTACGAGCAGTACTTC.

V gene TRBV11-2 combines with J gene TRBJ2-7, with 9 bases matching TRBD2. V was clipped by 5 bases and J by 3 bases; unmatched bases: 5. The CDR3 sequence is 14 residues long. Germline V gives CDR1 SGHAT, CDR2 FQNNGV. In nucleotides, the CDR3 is TGTGCCAGCAGCGCGGGAGGGGCACTCTACGAGCAGTACTTC. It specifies CASSAGGALYEQYF.

DNA for the CDR3: TGCGCCAGCAGCCCAAAAAGGGGCTCCGGGGAGCTGTTTTTT. Protein sequence: CASSPKRGSGELFF. The V call is TRBV4-1, the J call TRBJ2-2; D may be TRBD1 (5 bases). The CDR3 loop spans 14 amino acids. Per the germline V gene, CDR1 is MGHRA and CDR2 is YSYEKL. The V end was cut by 4 bases, the J end by 6 bases, with 12 bases between.

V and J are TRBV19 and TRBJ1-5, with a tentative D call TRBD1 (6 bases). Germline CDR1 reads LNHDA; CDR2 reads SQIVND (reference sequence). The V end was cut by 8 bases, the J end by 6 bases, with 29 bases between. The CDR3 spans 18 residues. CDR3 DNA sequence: TGTGCCAGTCTCCAGCACTTACACAGGGTATCTGCGTCTCAGCCCCAGCATTTT. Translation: CASLQHLHRVSASQPQHF.

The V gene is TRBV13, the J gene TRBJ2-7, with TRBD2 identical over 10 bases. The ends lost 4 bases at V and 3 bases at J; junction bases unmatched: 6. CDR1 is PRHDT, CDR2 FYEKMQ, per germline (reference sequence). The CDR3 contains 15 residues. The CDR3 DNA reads TGTGCCAGCAGCTCCCCTAGCGGGGGATACTACGAGCAGTACTTC. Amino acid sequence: CASSSPSGGYYEQYF.

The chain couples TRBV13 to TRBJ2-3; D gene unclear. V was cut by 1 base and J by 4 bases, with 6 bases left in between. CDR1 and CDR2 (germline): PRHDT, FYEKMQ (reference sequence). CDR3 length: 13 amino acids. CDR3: CASSLASSDTQYF. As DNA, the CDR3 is TGTGCCAGCAGCTTAGCGTCTTCAGATACGCAGTATTTT.

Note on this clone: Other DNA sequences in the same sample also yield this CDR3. In nucleotides, the CDR3 is TGTGCCAGCAGTTACTCGGGCGAAGGGGGGGGCTACACCTTC. Amino acid sequence: CASSYSGEGGGYTF. The chain joins TRBV6-5 to TRBJ1-2; D is perhaps TRBD1 (6 bases). The CDR3 runs to 14 residues. Trimming shortened V by 0 bases and J by 8 bases, and 13 bases separated the two germline ends. The germline V gene encodes CDR1 MNHEY and CDR2 SVGAGI.

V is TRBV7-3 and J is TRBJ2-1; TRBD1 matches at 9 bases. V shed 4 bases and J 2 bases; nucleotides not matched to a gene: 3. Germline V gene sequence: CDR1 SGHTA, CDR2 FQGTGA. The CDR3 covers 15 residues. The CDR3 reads CASSSGQGPYNEQFF. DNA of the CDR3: TGTGCCAGCAGCTCGGGACAGGGTCCCTACAATGAGCAGTTCTTC. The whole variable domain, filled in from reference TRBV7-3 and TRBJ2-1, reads GAGVSQTPSNKVTEKGKYVELRCDPISGHTALYWYRQSLGQGPEFLIYFQGTGAADDSGLPNDRFFAVRPEGSVSTLKIQRTERGDSAVYLCASSSGQGPYNEQFFGPGTRLTVL.

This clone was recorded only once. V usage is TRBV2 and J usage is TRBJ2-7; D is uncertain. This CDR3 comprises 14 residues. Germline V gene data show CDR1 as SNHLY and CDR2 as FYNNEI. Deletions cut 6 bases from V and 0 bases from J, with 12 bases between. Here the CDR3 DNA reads TGTGCCAGCAGCCCGGATGTGGACTCCTACGAGCAGTACTTC. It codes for CASSPDVDSYEQYF.

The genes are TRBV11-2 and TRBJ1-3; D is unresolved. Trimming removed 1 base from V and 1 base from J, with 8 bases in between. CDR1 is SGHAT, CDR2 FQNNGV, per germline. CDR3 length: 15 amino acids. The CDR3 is CASSLGEDSGNTIYF. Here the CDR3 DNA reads TGTGCCAGCAGCTTAGGGGAGGATTCTGGAAACACCATATATTTT.

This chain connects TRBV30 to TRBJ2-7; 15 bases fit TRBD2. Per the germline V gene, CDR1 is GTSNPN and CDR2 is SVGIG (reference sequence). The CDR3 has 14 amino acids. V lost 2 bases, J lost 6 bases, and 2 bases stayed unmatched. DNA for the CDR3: TGTGCCTGGAGTCAGGGACTAGCGGGGGGCGAGCAGTACTTC. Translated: CAWSQGLAGGEQYF.

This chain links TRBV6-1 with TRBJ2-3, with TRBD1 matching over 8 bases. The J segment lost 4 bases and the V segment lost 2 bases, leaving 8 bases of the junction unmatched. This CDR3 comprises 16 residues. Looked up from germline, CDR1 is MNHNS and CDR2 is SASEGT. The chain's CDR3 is CASSERPGGDADTQYF. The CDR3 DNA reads TGTGCCAGCAGTGAAAGACCAGGGGGCGATGCAGATACGCAGTATTTT.